The 22 T cell receptor beta chains in this list originate from one sample, sequenced in a study of blood T cell repertoires in COVID-19 (dated by TCRdb to 2020 to 2021). The library was obtained by the immunoSEQ multiplex PCR assay. Entries here come from immuneACCESS through TCRdb and include only in-frame sequences with V and J called. Some clones fail to appear in such tables; in the studies checked, an unresolved V gene covers under half of the shortfall, and the cause of the remainder is unknown. Present in this sample are 200,000 or so clones, 84% of which were seen just once. The ten top clones hold over 9.5% of the sample. Sample: peripheral blood. The receptors were gathered from a woman at least 80 years old with COVID-19, enrolled during active disease.

This chain uses TRBV28 with TRBJ2-7; a weak D match, TRBD2 (5 bases). Germline CDR1 MDHEN, CDR2 SYDVKM. This CDR3 is 14 amino acids long. Trimming pared 5 bases from V and 0 bases from J, leaving 11 bases between. The chain's CDR3 is CASSPFRDSYEQYF. In DNA form, the CDR3 reads TGTGCCAGCAGTCCCTTTCGGGACTCCTACGAGCAGTACTTC.

J is TRBJ2-7 and V is TRBV6-2 or TRBV6-3; 9 positions match TRBD1. CDR1 is MNHEY and CDR2 is SVGEGT in the germline V gene. The CDR3 has 15 residues. Germline trimming cut 4 bases from V and 2 bases from J; bases unmatched to any gene: 6. The CDR3 DNA sequence: TGTGCCAGCAGTTCGCCGGACAGGGGTACCTACGAGCAGTACTTC. Its translation is CASSSPDRGTYEQYF.

J is TRBJ2-1 and V is TRBV5-1, with TRBD2 matching over 10 bases. Trimming cost V 0 bases and J 6 bases; bases outside gene matches: 3. The CDR3 runs to 15 residues. Germline V gene lookup returns CDR1 SGHRS and CDR2 YFSETQ. The CDR3 spells CASSLELAGVNEQFF. The CDR3 region has the DNA TGCGCCAGCAGCTTGGAGCTAGCGGGAGTCAATGAGCAGTTCTTC. The full variable domain, completed using reference TRBV5-1 and TRBJ2-1, is KAGVTQTPRYLIKTRGQQVTLSCSPISGHRSVSWYQQTPGQGLQFLFEYFSETQRNKGNFPGRFSGRQFSNSRSEMNVSTLELGDSALYLCASSLELAGVNEQFFGPGTRLTVL.

The chain employs TRBV11-1 and TRBJ1-1, with D possibly matching TRBD1 (6 bases). V dropped 10 bases and J dropped 5 bases, with 20 bases sitting between them. Germline V gives CDR1 SGHAT, CDR2 FQDESV (reference sequence). CDR3 length equals 14 residues. The chain's CDR3 is CATTGQGQGTEAFF. DNA of the CDR3: TGTGCCACCACGGGCCAGGGGCAGGGAACTGAAGCTTTCTTT. The entire variable domain, with the rest obtained from reference TRBV11-1 and TRBJ1-1, is as follows: EAEVAQSPRYKITEKSQAVAFWCDPISGHATLYWYRQILGQGPELLVQFQDESVVDDSQLPKDRFSAERLKGVDSTLKIQPAELGDSAMYLCATTGQGQGTEAFFGQGTRLTVV.

The gene calls are TRBV10-3 and TRBJ2-5; 11 bases are shared with TRBD1. The CDR3 extends over 15 amino acids. The V and J ends lost 2 bases and 5 bases, in that order; junction bases with no gene match: 4. The germline V gene encodes CDR1 ENHRY and CDR2 SYGVKD. The CDR3 protein is CAISESRDRGETQYF. For the CDR3, the DNA is TGTGCCATCAGTGAGAGCCGGGACAGGGGGGAGACCCAGTACTTC.

The chain employs TRBV12-3 or TRBV12-4 and TRBJ1-4; perhaps TRBD1 as D (6 bases). The CDR3 loop spans 13 amino acids. The V gene lost 5 bases and the J gene lost 8 bases, with 12 bases spanning the gap. CDR3 in DNA: TGTGCCAGCAGTCGCGGACAGAACGAAAAACTGTTTTTT. This translates into CASSRGQNEKLFF.

The rearrangement links TRBV7-9 to TRBJ2-3, with 9 bases aligning to TRBD1. The CDR3 sequence is 15 residues long. CDR1 and CDR2 from the germline V gene are SEHNR and FQNEAQ (reference sequence). J gave up 3 bases and V 5 bases, and 6 bases lay outside the gene matches. In nucleotides, the CDR3 is TGTGCCAGCAGCCCCGGGGGACAGGGAACAGATACGCAGTATTTT. It is translated as CASSPGGQGTDTQYF. The full variable domain, completed using reference TRBV7-9 and TRBJ2-3, is DTGVSQNPRHKITKRGQNVTFRCDPISEHNRLYWYRQTLGQGPEFLTYFQNEAQLEKSRLLSDRFSAERPKGSFSTLEIQRTEQGDSAMYLCASSPGGQGTDTQYFGPGTRLTVL.

This chain connects TRBV20-1 to TRBJ2-1, with D possibly TRBD1 on 5 matching bases. There are 10 residues in the CDR3. Germline V gene data show CDR1 as DFQATT and CDR2 as SNEGSKA (reference sequence). The V gene lost 5 bases and the J gene lost 8 bases, with 7 bases spanning the gap. CDR3 sequence reads: CSAQGHEQFF. The DNA for the CDR3 is TGCAGTGCTCAGGGTCATGAGCAGTTCTTC.

This chain connects TRBV6-4 to TRBJ1-1; D perhaps matches TRBD1 (5 bases). Trimming shortened V by 3 bases and J by 9 bases, and 32 bases separated the two germline ends. The CDR3 totals 19 residues. CDR1 MRHNA and CDR2 SNTAGT come from the germline V gene. The CDR3 coding sequence is TGTGCCAGCAGTGATTCGCCGACAGATCATCCCTACTTTGAAAGACAAGCTTTCTTT. Residues: CASSDSPTDHPYFERQAFF.

The J gene is TRBJ1-3, the V gene TRBV7-8, with D possibly TRBD1 on 5 matching bases. Trimming removed 1 base at V and 0 bases at J, with 10 bases between. CDR3 size: 16 residues. The germline gives CDR1 SGHVS, CDR2 FQNEAQ. The CDR3 DNA reads as TGTGCCAGCAGCTTAGACAGGCGACGCTCTGGAAACACCATATATTTT. Protein product: CASSLDRRRSGNTIYF.

The rearrangement uses TRBV20-1 and TRBJ2-1; D is perhaps TRBD2 (5 bases). This CDR3 spans 11 amino acids. Trimming pared 3 bases from V and 12 bases from J, leaving 12 bases between. Germline-derived CDR1 and CDR2 are DFQATT and SNEGSKA (reference sequence). Here the CDR3 DNA reads TGCAGTGCTAGCCAGGAGGTGGGGCAGTTCTTC. Translation: CSASQEVGQFF.

On this clone: Other DNA sequences within the sample encode an identical CDR3. The chain has TRBV6-5 and TRBJ1-1; 10 nucleotides match TRBD1. Germline CDR1 and CDR2: MNHEY and SVGAGI. Trimming removed 5 bases from V and 2 bases from J; junction bases left unmatched: 2. The CDR3 runs 14 residues. The CDR3: CASSRQGANTEAFF. CDR3 nucleotides: TGTGCCAGCAGTAGACAGGGGGCAAACACTGAAGCTTTCTTT.

Note on this clone: The identical CDR3 is also encoded by other nucleotide sequences in the sample. The rearrangement uses TRBV2 and TRBJ1-1; 9 bases are shared with TRBD1. The CDR3 spans 13 residues. From germline, CDR1 is SNHLY and CDR2 FYNNEI. Trimming took 6 bases from V and 1 from J; bases not matched to a gene: 0. The CDR3 nucleotides are TGTGCCAGCAGGGGACAGGGGAACACTGAAGCTTTCTTT. Its protein is CASRGQGNTEAFF. Full variable domain (missing parts from reference TRBV2 and TRBJ1-1): EPEVTQTPSHQVTQMGQEVILRCVPISNHLYFYWYRQILGQKVEFLVSFYNNEISEKSEIFDDQFSVERPDGSNFTLKIRSTKLEDSAMYFCASRGQGNTEAFFGQGTRLTVV.

The J gene is TRBJ2-5, the V gene TRBV28, with 12 bases that match TRBD2. CDR3 size: 14 residues. V was clipped by 7 bases and J by 7 bases; unmatched bases: 7. Germline-derived CDR1 and CDR2 are MDHEN and SYDVKM. The CDR3 coding sequence is TGTGCCAGCACTCTAGCGGGGGGGCCGGGGACCCAGTACTTC. Translating gives CASTLAGGPGTQYF.

CDR3 in amino acids: CASSPGRDRNVPQHF. DNA for the CDR3: TGTGCCAGCAGTCCGGGGAGGGACAGGAACGTGCCCCAGCATTTT. The chain employs TRBV2 and TRBJ1-5, with 8 bases fitting TRBD1. J lost 9 bases, V lost 5 bases, and 12 bases had no gene match. This CDR3 comprises 15 residues. Looked up from germline, CDR1 is SNHLY and CDR2 is FYNNEI.

The chain couples TRBV3-1 (or the pseudogene TRBV3-2) to TRBJ1-5; unclear D gene. This CDR3 spans 14 amino acids. Germline V gene lookup returns CDR1 LGHDT and CDR2 YNNKEL (reference sequence). The V end lost 4 bases, the J end lost 4 bases, and 11 bases lay between the germline ends. CDR3 DNA: TGTGCCAGCAGCCTTGGAGCCGCGAATCAGCCCCAGCATTTT. It is translated as CASSLGAANQPQHF.

The chain combines TRBV28 with TRBJ2-1; D is perhaps TRBD2 (6 bases). V was pared by 3 bases and J by 2 bases, with 11 bases between. This CDR3 spans 15 amino acids. In germline, CDR1 is MDHEN, CDR2 SYDVKM. The CDR3 loop is CASSLKGGAYNEQFF. In DNA form, the CDR3 reads TGTGCCAGCAGTTTGAAAGGCGGGGCCTACAATGAGCAGTTCTTC.

The chain links TRBV5-1 to TRBJ1-2; D not certain. Germline CDR1 and CDR2: SGHRS and YFSETQ. The CDR3 loop spans 12 amino acids. V dropped 0 bases and J dropped 8 bases, with 8 bases sitting between them. The chain's CDR3 is CASSLARVGYTF. The CDR3 coding sequence is TGCGCCAGCAGCTTGGCTCGGGTGGGCTACACCTTC.

The chain uses TRBV2 and TRBJ2-3; a possible D gene is TRBD1 (7 bases). This CDR3 has 16 amino acids. The V and J ends lost 6 bases and 4 bases respectively, with 20 bases between them. The germline gives CDR1 SNHLY, CDR2 FYNNEI. CDR3 sequence: CASSAQGGLRADTQYF. CDR3 coding DNA: TGTGCCAGCAGCGCCCAGGGGGGCCTCAGGGCAGATACGCAGTATTTT.

This clone was picked up one time. The CDR3 DNA is TGTGCCAGCAGCTTAGGTCAGTTTAATTCACCCCTCCACTTT. It codes for CASSLGQFNSPLHF. The V gene is TRBV11-2, the J gene TRBJ1-6; D gene unclear. This CDR3 spans 14 amino acids. Trimming left V 1 base short and J 6 bases short, with 7 bases between. The V gene's germline CDR1 is SGHAT and CDR2 FQNNGV.

The CDR3 sequence is CASWAGSSGNTIYF. The CDR3 DNA follows: TGTGCCAGTTGGGCGGGCAGCTCTGGAAACACCATATATTTT. The chain uses TRBV19 and TRBJ1-3; D remains ambiguous. Germline CDR1 and CDR2: LNHDA and SQIVND (reference sequence). Trimming shortened V by 8 bases and J by 0 bases, and 11 bases separated the two germline ends. The CDR3 length is 14 residues.

The CDR3 sequence is CASSLGTVSGNTIYF. CDR3 DNA sequence: TGTGCCAGCAGCTTGGGGACAGTCTCTGGAAACACCATATATTTT. The chain joins TRBV5-8 to TRBJ1-3; possible D gene TRBD1, 6 bases. The CDR3 runs 15 residues. Trimming left V 0 bases short and J 0 bases short, with 7 bases between. Germline CDR1 is SGHTS and CDR2 is YDEGEE. The entire variable domain, with the rest obtained from reference TRBV5-8 and TRBJ1-3, is as follows: EAGVTQSPTHLIKTRGQQATLRCSPISGHTSVYWYQQALGLGLQFLLWYDEGEERNRGNFPPRFSGRQFPNYSSELNVNALELEDSALYLCASSLGTVSGNTIYFGEGSWLTVV.